The subject of this entry is one TCR beta chain. Antigen specificity is unknown. J lost 7 bases, V lost 1 base, and 11 bases had no gene match. The germline V gene has CDR1 LNHDA and CDR2 SQIVND (reference sequence). The CDR3 length is 17 residues. Using immunoSEQ multiplex PCR, the repertoire was profiled, and TCRdb retains in-frame clones only, with some absent. The repertoire holds some 40,000 clones, with approximately 90% as singletons. The source of the sample is a study of OX40 agonist ivuxolimab in advanced cancers. Study results and caveats: Nonresponders included some who also had low normalized T-cell clonal expansion.

Here the sequenced sample was CD4+ or CD8+ T cells sorted from blood, taken in a trial of the OX40 agonist ivuxolimab. This receptor was obtained from an adult with an advanced solid tumor such as melanoma, head and neck, liver or kidney cancer. The rearrangement uses TRBV19 and TRBJ2-2, with TRBD1 identical over 8 bases. CDR3 sequence (DNA): TGTGCCAGTAGTATAGTAGCAGGGGGCGAAATTCACGGGGAGCTGTTTTTT. Protein product: CASSIVAGGEIHGELFF.